One and the same sample provided the 9 T cell receptor beta chains below, sequenced in a study of shared clonotypes between healthy human individuals. Cells designated naive CD8 were CD45RO-negative and were positively selected for CCR7, with terminally differentiated effector memory CD45RA+ cells excluded. Measured with immunoSEQ multiplex PCR; TCRdb has only the in-frame clones, and not every one. The repertoire holds about 650,000 clones, with less than 97% as singletons. What was sequenced was naive CD8+ T cells sorted from blood. All receptors come from a woman in her thirties in good health.

The rearrangement joins TRBV7-9 to TRBJ2-1; D is uncertain. CDR1 is SEHNR and CDR2 is FQNEAQ in the germline V gene (reference sequence). The CDR3 covers 9 residues. With 11 bases removed from V and 5 bases from J, the gap between germline ends came to 4 bases. This chain's CDR3 is CAGNNEQFF. CDR3 sequence (DNA): TGTGCCGGAAACAATGAGCAGTTCTTC.

The chain links TRBV4-1 to TRBJ1-1, with D perhaps matching TRBD1 (6 bases). In germline, CDR1 is MGHRA, CDR2 YSYEKL. Between the trimmed V and J ends, which lost 2 bases and 3 bases, there was a span of 10 bases. The CDR3 sequence is 14 residues long. Written as DNA, the CDR3 is TGCGCCAGCAGCCAATCAGGGGCGGACACTGAAGCTTTCTTT. Amino acids: CASSQSGADTEAFF.

The chain combines TRBV5-1 with TRBJ2-1; 7 positions agree with TRBD2. Trimming cost V 2 bases and J 5 bases; bases outside gene matches: 7. The CDR3 extends over 15 amino acids. CDR1 is SGHRS and CDR2 is YFSETQ in the germline V gene. CDR3 sequence (DNA): TGCGCCAGCAGCTTTAAACTAGCGAGAAACAATGAGCAGTTCTTC. This codes for CASSFKLARNNEQFF.

The chain links TRBV6-5 to TRBJ1-1, with unresolved D. Trimming took 3 bases from V and 8 from J, leaving 13 bases between them. Germline CDR1 is MNHEY and CDR2 is SVGAGI. The CDR3 contains 13 residues. CDR3 region: CASSYGVGREAFF. CDR3 sequence (DNA): TGTGCCAGCAGTTATGGGGTAGGGAGAGAAGCTTTCTTT.

The J gene is TRBJ2-3, the V gene TRBV5-6; the D gene is possibly TRBD1 (6 bases). CDR1 and CDR2 (germline): SGHDT, YYEEEE. The CDR3 spans 17 residues. V lost 1 base and J lost 0, with 15 bases in between. CDR3 nucleotides: TGTGCCAGCAGCTTGTTGGGGGCCTCAGGGAGCACAGATACGCAGTATTTT. Translating gives CASSLLGASGSTDTQYF.

The chain is built from TRBV25-1 and TRBJ1-4, with TRBD1 matching 9 bases. The CDR3 length is 14 residues. From germline, CDR1 is MGHDK and CDR2 SYGVNS. V lost 4 bases, J lost 7 bases, and 4 bases stayed unmatched. In DNA, the CDR3 is TGTGCCAGCAGTGTCGGGACAGGGCTTGAAAAACTGTTTTTT. This translates into CASSVGTGLEKLFF.

This clone was detected only once. The gene calls are TRBV5-6 and TRBJ2-1; a possible D gene is TRBD2 (6 bases). CDR1 is SGHDT, CDR2 YYEEEE, per germline. V dropped 4 bases and J dropped 15 bases, with 17 bases sitting between them. The CDR3 is 12 amino acids. Written as DNA, the CDR3 is TGTGCCAGCAGCGGCCCTCGGGAGTGGCCGTTCTTC. Encoded protein: CASSGPREWPFF.

This chain connects TRBV6-1 to TRBJ1-1; no clear D. V lost 3 bases and J 1 base, leaving 12 bases between the germline ends. The CDR3 sequence is 15 residues long. Germline CDR1 is MNHNS and CDR2 is SASEGT. The CDR3 DNA reads as TGTGCCAGCAGTGAGGGCAGGTCTTGGAACACTGAAGCTTTCTTT. This codes for CASSEGRSWNTEAFF.

This chain joins TRBV5-1 and TRBJ1-1; D is unclear. The V end lost 2 bases, the J end lost 0 bases, and 14 bases lay between the germline ends. The V gene's germline CDR1 is SGHRS and CDR2 YFSETQ. The CDR3 runs 16 residues. CDR3 sequence reads: CASSFRGDGLNTEAFF. The CDR3 DNA reads as TGCGCCAGCAGCTTTCGGGGAGACGGGTTGAACACTGAAGCTTTCTTT.